Sequencing of this T cell receptor (beta chain) was carried out in a study of blood T cell repertoires in COVID-19. For the study at large: Sources were T cells, B-cell-depleted T cells, or PBMCs; the material itself was cDNA or gDNA.

Per the germline V gene, CDR1 is SEHNR and CDR2 is FQNEAQ (reference sequence). The V and J ends lost 6 bases and 0 bases respectively, with 12 bases between them. The CDR3 is made up of 15 amino acids. Under the authors' procedure: Quantification of nucleated cells was approximated via reference gene primer amplification. Only in-frame clones appear in the TCRdb table, and some are missing; sequencing was by immunoSEQ multiplex PCR. The V and J calls and clone size come from that table; D and trimming were worked out from the DNA. Of some 280,000 clones listed, 70% to 90% are singletons. This receptor was obtained from an older woman with acute or convalescent COVID-19. Sequences were obtained from peripheral blood. This chain joins TRBV7-9 and TRBJ1-3, with D perhaps matching TRBD1 (5 bases). The CDR3 is CASREGRSSGNTIYF. In DNA form, the CDR3 reads TGTGCCAGCAGGGAGGGACGGTCCTCTGGAAACACCATATATTTT.